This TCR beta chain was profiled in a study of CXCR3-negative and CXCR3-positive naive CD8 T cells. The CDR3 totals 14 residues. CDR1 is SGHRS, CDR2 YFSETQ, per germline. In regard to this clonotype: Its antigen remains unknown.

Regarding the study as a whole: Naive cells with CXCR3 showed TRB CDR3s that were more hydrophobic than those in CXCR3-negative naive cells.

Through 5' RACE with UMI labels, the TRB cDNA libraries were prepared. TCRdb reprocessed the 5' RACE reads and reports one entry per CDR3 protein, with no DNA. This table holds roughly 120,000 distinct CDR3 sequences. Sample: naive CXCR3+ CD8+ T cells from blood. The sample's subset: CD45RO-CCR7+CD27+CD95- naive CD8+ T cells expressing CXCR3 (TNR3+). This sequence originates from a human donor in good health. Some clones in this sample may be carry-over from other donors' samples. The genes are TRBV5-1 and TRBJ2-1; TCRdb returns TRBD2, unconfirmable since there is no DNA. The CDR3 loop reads CASSLASGYNEQFF.